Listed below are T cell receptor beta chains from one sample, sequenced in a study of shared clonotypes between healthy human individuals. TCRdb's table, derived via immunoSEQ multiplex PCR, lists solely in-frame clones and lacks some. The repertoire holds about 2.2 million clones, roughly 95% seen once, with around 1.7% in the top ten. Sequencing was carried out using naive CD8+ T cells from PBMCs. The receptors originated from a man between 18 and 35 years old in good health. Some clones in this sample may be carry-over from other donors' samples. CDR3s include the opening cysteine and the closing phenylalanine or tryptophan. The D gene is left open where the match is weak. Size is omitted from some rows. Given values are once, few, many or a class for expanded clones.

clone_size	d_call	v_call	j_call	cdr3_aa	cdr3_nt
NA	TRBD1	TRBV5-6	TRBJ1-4	CASSWGTATNEKLFF	TGTGCCAGCAGCTGGGGGACAGCAACTAATGAAAAACTGTTTTTT
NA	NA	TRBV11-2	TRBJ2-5	CASSFSAQETQYF	TGTGCCAGCAGCTTTAGCGCCCAAGAGACCCAGTACTTC
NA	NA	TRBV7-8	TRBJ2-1	CASSPNVLGEQFF	TGTGCCAGCAGCCCGAATGTACTGGGAGAGCAGTTCTTC
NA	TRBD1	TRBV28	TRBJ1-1	CASSPRTGENTEAFF	TGTGCCAGCAGTCCTCGGACAGGGGAAAACACTGAAGCTTTCTTT
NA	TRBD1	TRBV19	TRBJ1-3	CASTLDTGGGGTGNTIYF	TGTGCCAGTACCTTGGATACAGGGGGCGGTGGAACTGGAAACACCATATATTTT
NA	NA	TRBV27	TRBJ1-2	CASSLGTYYGYTF	TGTGCCAGCAGTTTGGGGACATACTATGGCTACACCTTC
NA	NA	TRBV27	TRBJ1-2	CASGPWGYGYTF	TGTGCCAGCGGGCCTTGGGGTTATGGCTACACCTTC
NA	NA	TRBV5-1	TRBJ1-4	CASSLGGRALDEKLFF	TGCGCCAGCAGCTTGGGGGGCCGGGCCCTAGATGAAAAACTGTTTTTT
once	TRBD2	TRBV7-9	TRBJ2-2	CASSLGPGLAENTGELFF	TGTGCCAGCAGCTTAGGGCCGGGACTAGCAGAGAACACCGGGGAGCTGTTTTTT
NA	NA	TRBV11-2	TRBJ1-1	CASSGPGERATEAFF	TGTGCCAGCAGCGGGCCGGGGGAGAGGGCCACTGAAGCTTTCTTT
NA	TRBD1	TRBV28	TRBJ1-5	CASRQGGNQPQHF	TGTGCCAGCAGACAGGGGGGGAATCAGCCCCAGCATTTT
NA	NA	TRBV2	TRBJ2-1	CASSSHNEQFF	TGTGCCAGCAGCTCCCACAATGAGCAGTTCTTC
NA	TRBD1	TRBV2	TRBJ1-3	CASSEALRAGGFSGNTIYF	TGTGCCAGCAGTGAAGCGCTTCGGGCAGGGGGTTTCTCTGGAAACACCATATATTTT
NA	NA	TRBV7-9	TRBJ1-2	CASRPQDYGYTF	TGTGCCAGCAGGCCCCAGGACTATGGCTACACCTTC
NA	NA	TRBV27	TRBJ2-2	CASSGGRPNTGELFF	TGTGCCAGCAGTGGTGGGAGACCCAACACCGGGGAGCTGTTTTTT
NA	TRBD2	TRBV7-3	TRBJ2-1	CASSLIAGGGQQFF	TGTGCCAGCAGCTTAATAGCGGGAGGGGGCCAGCAGTTCTTC